The clone carrying this T cell receptor beta chain was detected once. This CDR3 has 16 residues. Per the germline V gene, CDR1 is LGHNA and CDR2 is YSLEER. Germline trimming cut 3 bases from V and 2 bases from J; bases unmatched to any gene: 7. The data stem from a study of blood T cell repertoires in COVID-19. Study at large: Whether acute or convalescent, the COVID-19 samples came from the United States, Italy and Spain.

Those enrolled in Seattle joined during active infection and were followed longitudinally afterward. Original handling: Researchers report that nucleated cell counts were estimated from reference gene primer amplification. The protocol was immunoSEQ multiplex PCR, while the TCRdb copy is restricted to in-frame clones and leaves out a portion. V, J and clone size are taken as reported in that table, and D and trimming were inferred from the DNA itself. The sample carries tens of thousands of clones, about 86% recorded once. The chain combines TRBV4-3 with TRBJ2-7; TRBD1 agrees at 10 bases. This sequence was found in an elderly man with COVID-19, enrolled during active disease. The specimen sequenced was peripheral blood. The DNA for the CDR3 is TGCGCCAGCAGCCAGTTGTCCGGGACAGGGGCCTACGAGCAGTACTTC. Its protein product is CASSQLSGTGAYEQYF.